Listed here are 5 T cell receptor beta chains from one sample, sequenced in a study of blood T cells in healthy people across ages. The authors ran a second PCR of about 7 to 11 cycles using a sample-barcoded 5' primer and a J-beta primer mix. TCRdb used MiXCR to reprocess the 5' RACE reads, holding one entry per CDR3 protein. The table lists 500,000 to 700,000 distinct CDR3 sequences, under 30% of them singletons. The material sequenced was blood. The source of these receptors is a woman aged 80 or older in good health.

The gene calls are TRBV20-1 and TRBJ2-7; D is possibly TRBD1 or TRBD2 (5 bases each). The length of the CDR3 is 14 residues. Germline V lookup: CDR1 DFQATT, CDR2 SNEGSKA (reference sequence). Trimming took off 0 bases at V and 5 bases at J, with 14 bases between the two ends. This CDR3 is CSAREVEGINEQYF. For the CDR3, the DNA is TGCAGTGCTAGAGAAGTCGAGGGGATCAACGAGCAGTACTTC.

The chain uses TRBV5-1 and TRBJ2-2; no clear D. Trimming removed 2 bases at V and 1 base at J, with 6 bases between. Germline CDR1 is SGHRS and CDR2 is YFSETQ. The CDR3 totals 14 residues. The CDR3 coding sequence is TGCGCCAGCAGCTTAACAGAGAACACCGGGGAGCTGTTTTTT. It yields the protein CASSLTENTGELFF.

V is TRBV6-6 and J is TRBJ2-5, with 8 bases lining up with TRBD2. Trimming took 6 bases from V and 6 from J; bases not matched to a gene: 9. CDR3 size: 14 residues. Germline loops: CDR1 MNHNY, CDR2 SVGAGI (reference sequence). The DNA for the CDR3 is TGTGCCAGCAGACCCGGGGGGGTAGGAAAGACCCAGTACTTC. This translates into CASRPGGVGKTQYF.

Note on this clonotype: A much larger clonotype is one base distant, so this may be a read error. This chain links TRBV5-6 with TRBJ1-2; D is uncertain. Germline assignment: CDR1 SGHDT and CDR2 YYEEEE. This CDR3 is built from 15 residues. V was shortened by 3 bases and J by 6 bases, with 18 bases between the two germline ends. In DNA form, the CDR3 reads TGTGCCAGCAGCTCCCGGGAGGTGCGACTCCATGGCTACACCTTC. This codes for CASSSREVRLHGYTF.

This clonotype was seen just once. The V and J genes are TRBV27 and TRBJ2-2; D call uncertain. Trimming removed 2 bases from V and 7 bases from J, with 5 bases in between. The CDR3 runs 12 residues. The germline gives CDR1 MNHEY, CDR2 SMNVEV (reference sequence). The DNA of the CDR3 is TGTGCCAGCAGTTTAAGCCTCGGGGAGCTGTTTTTT. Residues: CASSLSLGELFF.